Listed here are 2 T cell receptor beta chains from one sample, sequenced in a study of T-cell memory formation after mild COVID-19. TCRdb analysed the 5' RACE reads with MiXCR anew, one entry per CDR3 protein. The sample has fewer than 200,000 distinct CDR3 sequences, around 21% seen once. The sequenced sample consisted of PBMCs or a T cell subset sorted from them (not recorded which). These receptors all stem from an adult woman who had mild COVID-19 (a few samples of this study predate the infection). Cell type and time point are not known.

The table lists this clonotype with a few counts. V and J are TRBV7-8 and TRBJ2-7; 11 bases match TRBD2. The V gene's germline CDR1 is SGHVS and CDR2 FQNEAQ. V dropped 2 bases and J dropped 12; count of bases not matched to a gene: 12. The CDR3 consists of 15 residues. The CDR3 reads CASSLLAGGLYRWYF. In DNA, the CDR3 is TGTGCCAGCAGCTTACTAGCGGGAGGTCTCTATCGCTGGTACTTC.

The rearrangement links TRBV10-3 to TRBJ2-1; TRBD2 is a possible D gene (5 bases). The CDR3 runs to 13 residues. The germline V gene encodes CDR1 ENHRY and CDR2 SYGVKD. V was cut by 8 bases and J by 5 bases, with 13 bases left in between. Here the CDR3 reads CAILTNTDNEQFF. The CDR3 DNA reads TGTGCCATCTTGACTAATACCGACAATGAGCAGTTCTTC.